The 24 T cell receptor beta chains below were found in one sample sequenced in a study of T cell repertoires in cytomegalovirus infection. Their antigens are not known. TCRdb fed the reads into MiXCR, producing one record per CDR3 protein. The sample lists about 83,000 distinct CDR3 sequences; roughly 25% were seen once. The material sequenced was CD8+ T cells from cultured PBMCs, taken from culture after CMV antigen stimulation. These receptors originate from a human donor in good health (CMV status not recorded). Some clones in this sample may be carry-over from other donors' samples.

This clonotype was seen many times. This chain connects TRBV7-6 to TRBJ2-7, with no clear D. V lost 1 base and J lost 1, with 8 bases in between. CDR1 SGHVS and CDR2 FNYEAQ come from the germline V gene. There are 14 residues in the CDR3. This CDR3 reads CASSLGATSYEQYF. The CDR3 region has the DNA TGTGCCAGCAGCTTAGGGGCTACTTCCTACGAGCAGTACTTC.

This clonotype has at least ten counts. The chain is built from TRBV7-2 and TRBJ1-5, with D unclear. This CDR3 comprises 12 residues. Trimming removed 5 bases from V and 4 bases from J, with 6 bases in between. Germline values: CDR1 SGHTA, CDR2 FQGNSA. The CDR3 spells CASSPKNQPQHF. The DNA for the CDR3 is TGTGCCAGCAGCCCTAAAAATCAGCCCCAGCATTTT.

In regard to this clonotype: Given a much more abundant clone one base away, this may be a read error. The J gene is TRBJ2-1, the V gene TRBV6-6; unclear D gene. Trimming cost V 4 bases and J 3 bases, with 10 bases left between them. The CDR3 is 14 amino acids. CDR1 is MNHNY and CDR2 is SVGAGI in the germline V gene (reference sequence). The CDR3 loop reads CASSLGLLYNEQFF. CDR3 coding DNA: TGTGCCAGCAGTTTGGGCCTGCTCTACAATGAGCAGTTCTTC.

The genes are TRBV12-3 or TRBV12-4 and TRBJ1-1; D may be TRBD1 (5 bases). Trimming removed 5 bases at V and 6 bases at J, with 16 bases between. There are 14 residues in the CDR3. For the CDR3, the DNA is TGTGCCAGCAGTGGGGACGGGATAGCGGCTGAAGCTTTCTTT. Translating it yields CASSGDGIAAEAFF.

The J gene is TRBJ2-7, the V gene TRBV4-1, with 7 bases that match TRBD1. There are 14 residues in the CDR3. J was trimmed by 5 bases and V by 4 bases; bases with no gene match: 8. Germline lookup yields CDR1 MGHRA and CDR2 YSYEKL. CDR3 protein: CASSRATGLDEQYF. The CDR3 DNA sequence: TGCGCCAGCAGCCGAGCGACAGGGTTGGACGAGCAGTACTTC.

The sample holds many counts of this clonotype. The rearrangement joins TRBV12-3 or TRBV12-4 to TRBJ2-5; 8 nucleotides agree with TRBD1. The CDR3 spans 17 residues. After removal of 4 bases from V and 4 bases from J, the junction contained 14 bases not matched to a gene. The CDR3 DNA reads TGTGCCAGCAGTTCTCCCTTACCGCGACAGGGGTTAGAGACCCAGTACTTC. This codes for CASSSPLPRQGLETQYF.

The rearrangement joins TRBV4-1 to TRBJ1-4; unclear D gene. The CDR3 covers 17 residues. Germline loops: CDR1 MGHRA, CDR2 YSYEKL. V was shortened by 0 bases and J by 4 bases, with 15 bases between the two germline ends. The CDR3 protein is CASSQELGVRSNEKLFF. The CDR3 nucleotides are TGCGCCAGCAGCCAAGAACTTGGGGTACGGAGTAATGAAAAACTGTTTTTT.

This chain uses TRBV5-1 with TRBJ2-3, with TRBD2 matching 9 bases. There are 15 residues in the CDR3. With V trimmed by 5 bases and J by 2 bases, 6 bases remained unmatched. CDR1 SGHRS and CDR2 YFSETQ come from the germline V gene. The CDR3 sequence is CASSQTSGITDTQYF. The CDR3 DNA is TGCGCCAGCAGTCAGACTAGCGGAATCACAGATACGCAGTATTTT.

This clonotype was recorded many times. The V call is TRBV7-9, the J call TRBJ2-2; D is perhaps TRBD1 (5 bases). Trimming removed 5 bases from V and 6 bases from J, with 16 bases in between. Germline assignment: CDR1 SEHNR and CDR2 FQNEAQ (reference sequence). There are 15 residues in the CDR3. CDR3 sequence: CASSPPNTGSGELFF. For the CDR3, the DNA is TGTGCCAGCAGCCCACCAAATACAGGATCCGGGGAGCTGTTTTTT.

The J gene is TRBJ1-2, the V gene TRBV12-3 or TRBV12-4; D not resolved. V shed 8 bases and J shed 10 bases, with 11 bases lying between them. This CDR3 comprises 10 residues. CDR3 residues: CASGVGVYTF. CDR3 bases: TGTGCCAGCGGTGTGGGTGTCTACACCTTC.

The chain combines TRBV30 with TRBJ1-1; 8 bases are a match to TRBD1. V lost 0 bases and J lost 1; bases outside the gene matches: 7. Looked up from germline, CDR1 is GTSNPN and CDR2 is SVGIG (reference sequence). The CDR3 consists of 16 residues. The CDR3 reads CAWSVRAGGANTEAFF. The DNA of the CDR3 is TGTGCCTGGAGTGTCCGGGCAGGGGGCGCGAACACTGAAGCTTTCTTT.

V gene TRBV14 combines with J gene TRBJ2-7; maybe TRBD2 (5 bases). This CDR3 is built from 16 residues. Germline V gives CDR1 SGHDN, CDR2 FVKESK. V lost 4 bases and J lost 2, with 18 bases in between. The CDR3 here is CASSLLGGGYTYEQYF. The CDR3 region has the DNA TGTGCCAGCAGCCTACTTGGAGGCGGATACACCTACGAGCAGTACTTC.

This rearrangement joins TRBV19 to TRBJ1-5; D possibly corresponds to TRBD1 (5 bases). CDR1 is LNHDA, CDR2 SQIVND, per germline (reference sequence). The V end was cut by 3 bases, the J end by 11 bases, with 20 bases between. This CDR3 has 15 amino acids. The CDR3 DNA sequence: TGTGCCAGTAGTATGGGGACGGGGGGTGGAATGGCCCAGCATTTT. This codes for CASSMGTGGGMAQHF.

The gene calls are TRBV2 and TRBJ2-1; a possible D gene is TRBD2 (5 bases). Deletions cut 1 base from V and 6 bases from J, with 7 bases between. CDR3 size: 13 residues. Germline values: CDR1 SNHLY, CDR2 FYNNEI. CDR3 sequence (DNA): TGTGCCAGCAGTGAAGGGCGGGCCAATGAGCAGTTCTTC. It translates to CASSEGRANEQFF.

The chain employs TRBV5-1 and TRBJ2-7, with D uncertain. The CDR3 spans 15 residues. V lost 2 bases and J 2 bases, leaving 14 bases between the germline ends. CDR1 and CDR2 (germline): SGHRS, YFSETQ. This CDR3 reads CASSFNTASTYEQYF. The CDR3 bases are TGCGCCAGCAGCTTTAATACAGCGTCCACCTACGAGCAGTACTTC.

The gene calls are TRBV27 and TRBJ2-1; D assignment may be TRBD1 or TRBD2 (6 bases each). This CDR3 contains 13 residues. Trimming pared 10 bases from V and 4 bases from J, leaving 14 bases between. The germline V gene has CDR1 MNHEY and CDR2 SMNVEV (reference sequence). CDR3: CATSRGLYNEQFF. Written as DNA, the CDR3 is TGTGCCACCTCCCGGGGGCTGTACAATGAGCAGTTCTTC.

The V and J genes are TRBV6-5 and TRBJ2-2; 10 bases line up with TRBD1. The V gene end was trimmed by 5 bases and the J gene end by 5 bases; junction bases not matched to a gene: 8. CDR3 length: 16 residues. The V gene's germline CDR1 is MNHEY and CDR2 SVGAGI. The CDR3 DNA reads TGTGCCAGCAGTCTATCGACAGGGGGCAGGACCGGGGAGCTGTTTTTT. It yields the protein CASSLSTGGRTGELFF.

The chain joins TRBV5-1 to TRBJ2-7; TRBD2 is a possible D gene (5 bases). Germline V gene data show CDR1 as SGHRS and CDR2 as YFSETQ. This CDR3 comprises 13 residues. V shed 2 bases and J shed 7 bases, with 13 bases lying between them. The CDR3 nucleotides read TGCGCCAGCAGCTTAGAGGGTCCTAGGGAGCAGTACTTC. Protein product: CASSLEGPREQYF.

This clonotype has more than one count but fewer than ten. The chain links TRBV27 to TRBJ1-2, with D possibly being TRBD1 (6 bases). The V gene lost 7 bases and the J gene lost 1 base, with 16 bases spanning the gap. This CDR3 region has 15 residues. From germline, CDR1 is MNHEY and CDR2 SMNVEV (reference sequence). The CDR3 reads CASKGDQGINYGYTF. The CDR3 region has the DNA TGTGCCAGCAAGGGGGACCAGGGAATTAACTATGGCTACACCTTC.

The CDR3 region is CSARGGRGANYGYTF. DNA for the CDR3: TGCAGTGCTAGAGGGGGTAGGGGAGCTAACTATGGCTACACCTTC. The chain employs TRBV20-1 and TRBJ1-2; perhaps TRBD1 as D (5 bases). Trimming stripped 1 base from V and 0 bases from J, with 12 bases between. Germline CDR1 and CDR2: DFQATT and SNEGSKA (reference sequence). This CDR3 has 15 amino acids.

This chain connects TRBV24-1 to TRBJ2-5; TRBD2 might be the D (6 bases). The CDR3 is 18 amino acids. Between the trimmed V and J ends, which lost 7 bases and 0 bases, there was a span of 23 bases. In germline, CDR1 is KGHDR, CDR2 SFDVKD. The CDR3 is CATRDPFSGTSYQETQYF. Here the CDR3 DNA reads TGTGCCACCAGAGATCCCTTCTCCGGGACTTCTTACCAAGAGACCCAGTACTTC.

As for this clonotype: This may come from a read error, since a much larger clone is one base off. This chain connects TRBV11-2 to TRBJ2-1; D is undetermined. Germline V gene sequence: CDR1 SGHAT, CDR2 FQNNGV. The CDR3 runs 14 residues. The germline V and J ends were trimmed by 1 base and 3 bases, with 7 bases remaining between them. CDR3 residues: CASSLVRNYNEQFF. CDR3 nucleotide sequence: TGTGCCAGCAGCTTAGTCAGGAACTACAATGAGCAGTTCTTC.

The chain links TRBV15 to TRBJ2-1; maybe TRBD2 (6 bases). V shed 5 bases and J shed 1 base, with 12 bases lying between them. The CDR3 is made up of 15 amino acids. The germline CDR1 and CDR2 sequences are LNHNV and YYDKDF (reference sequence). In DNA, the CDR3 is TGTGCCACCAGCTCCCGGGACTCGTCCTACAATGAGCAGTTCTTC. Translated, it gives CATSSRDSSYNEQFF.

There are a few counts of this clonotype. V gene TRBV6-2 or TRBV6-3 combines with J gene TRBJ2-7, with 8 positions matching TRBD2. Germline CDR1 reads MNHEY; CDR2 reads SVGEGT. This CDR3 has 14 amino acids. V was clipped by 2 bases and J by 6 bases; unmatched bases: 6. The CDR3 reads CASSYSLAGVEQYF. As DNA, the CDR3 is TGTGCCAGCAGTTACAGCCTAGCGGGTGTCGAGCAGTACTTC.